This is a list of T cell receptor beta chains from one sample in a study of identical twins. TCRdb re-derived calls from the 5' RACE reads in MiXCR, one entry per CDR3 protein. The profile shows around 370,000 distinct CDR3 sequences, roughly 10% of them singletons. The source material was naive T cells sorted from blood. The receptors here all came from a woman between 50 and 59 years old in good health. Each CDR3 is given with its conserved first and last residue. Fields, in order: J gene, D gene, clone size, V gene, CDR3 protein, CDR3 DNA. D genes are given only for firm matches. Size is stated for part of the rows, as once, few or many counts, or as a class when the clone is expanded.

J gene: TRBJ2-1; D gene: -; clone size: -; V gene: TRBV7-2; CDR3 protein: CASSPGAGYMEQFF; CDR3 DNA: TGTGCCAGCAGCCCAGGGGCAGGGTACATGGAGCAGTTCTTC
J gene: TRBJ2-6; D gene: -; clone size: many; V gene: TRBV7-9; CDR3 protein: CASSSHAGANVLTF; CDR3 DNA: TGTGCCAGCAGCTCACATGCAGGGGCCAACGTCCTGACTTTC
J gene: TRBJ2-3; D gene: -; clone size: -; V gene: TRBV12-3/TRBV12-4; CDR3 protein: CASSPGGAGNTDTQYF; CDR3 DNA: TGTGCCAGCAGCCCCGGCGGGGCGGGGAACACAGATACGCAGTATTTT
J gene: TRBJ1-5; D gene: TRBD1; clone size: few; V gene: TRBV28; CDR3 protein: CASRSGTDYNQPQHF; CDR3 DNA: TGTGCCAGCAGGTCCGGGACAGACTATAATCAGCCCCAGCATTTT
J gene: TRBJ2-2; D gene: -; clone size: many; V gene: TRBV12-3/TRBV12-4; CDR3 protein: CASKRGTNTGELFF; CDR3 DNA: TGTGCCAGCAAACGGGGCACGAACACCGGGGAGCTGTTTTTT
J gene: TRBJ2-1; D gene: TRBD2; clone size: -; V gene: TRBV11-3; CDR3 protein: CASSFLAGMLNEQFF; CDR3 DNA: TGTGCCAGCAGCTTTTTAGCGGGAATGCTGAATGAGCAGTTCTTC
J gene: TRBJ2-4; D gene: -; clone size: -; V gene: TRBV7-2; CDR3 protein: CASSLGVIGASEYF; CDR3 DNA: TGTGCCAGCAGCTTAGGCGTAATAGGGGCGTCTGAGTACTTC
J gene: TRBJ2-3; D gene: -; clone size: many; V gene: TRBV4-1; CDR3 protein: CASSQAGSTDTQYF; CDR3 DNA: TGCGCCAGCAGCCAAGCGGGGAGTACAGATACGCAGTATTTT
J gene: TRBJ2-4; D gene: TRBD1; clone size: few; V gene: TRBV4-2; CDR3 protein: CASSQEGGVNIQYF; CDR3 DNA: TGTGCCAGCAGCCAAGAAGGGGGCGTAAACATTCAGTACTTC
J gene: TRBJ1-5; D gene: TRBD1; clone size: -; V gene: TRBV5-1; CDR3 protein: CASSSRQGVNQPQHF; CDR3 DNA: TGCGCCAGCAGCTCCAGACAGGGTGTAAATCAGCCCCAGCATTTT
J gene: TRBJ2-3; D gene: -; clone size: -; V gene: TRBV4-1; CDR3 protein: CASSPGLRNTQYF; CDR3 DNA: TGCGCCAGCAGCCCGGGGTTGAGGAATACGCAGTATTTT
J gene: TRBJ2-5; D gene: -; clone size: -; V gene: TRBV5-5; CDR3 protein: CASSLWEGAGTQYF; CDR3 DNA: TGTGCCAGCAGCTTGTGGGAGGGGGCCGGGACCCAGTACTTC
J gene: TRBJ2-2; D gene: TRBD2; clone size: many; V gene: TRBV12-3/TRBV12-4; CDR3 protein: CASLPGLAAGELFF; CDR3 DNA: TGTGCCAGCCTACCGGGACTAGCGGCCGGGGAGCTGTTTTTT
J gene: TRBJ1-6; D gene: -; clone size: few; V gene: TRBV27; CDR3 protein: CASSFGPSHSPLHF; CDR3 DNA: TGTGCCAGCAGTTTTGGGCCCAGCCATTCACCCCTCCACTTT
J gene: TRBJ2-1; D gene: TRBD2; clone size: -; V gene: TRBV2; CDR3 protein: CASSERERLAGKDEQFF; CDR3 DNA: TGTGCCAGCAGTGAAAGGGAGAGACTAGCGGGTAAGGATGAGCAGTTCTTC
J gene: TRBJ1-5; D gene: -; clone size: many; V gene: TRBV28; CDR3 protein: CASRTNGNQPQHF; CDR3 DNA: TGTGCCAGCAGAACAAATGGCAATCAGCCCCAGCATTTT
J gene: TRBJ2-3; D gene: TRBD2; clone size: few; V gene: TRBV12-3/TRBV12-4; CDR3 protein: CASSSSGPNTDTQYF; CDR3 DNA: TGTGCCAGCAGTTCTAGCGGACCTAACACAGATACGCAGTATTTT
J gene: TRBJ1-4; D gene: TRBD1; clone size: many; V gene: TRBV5-1; CDR3 protein: CASSLGGYQGEDEKLFF; CDR3 DNA: TGCGCCAGCAGCCTGGGCGGTTACCAGGGGGAGGATGAAAAACTGTTTTTT
J gene: TRBJ2-1; D gene: -; clone size: few; V gene: TRBV30; CDR3 protein: CAWSVVAANNEQFF; CDR3 DNA: TGTGCCTGGAGTGTTGTAGCGGCCAACAATGAGCAGTTCTTC
J gene: TRBJ2-2; D gene: -; clone size: -; V gene: TRBV12-5; CDR3 protein: CASGLGGHINTGELFF; CDR3 DNA: TGTGCTAGTGGTTTGGGAGGACATATCAACACCGGGGAGCTGTTTTTT
J gene: TRBJ2-1; D gene: TRBD2; clone size: few; V gene: TRBV5-5; CDR3 protein: CASGTSGVHEQFF; CDR3 DNA: TGTGCCAGCGGGACTAGCGGGGTCCATGAGCAGTTCTTC
J gene: TRBJ2-2; D gene: -; clone size: few; V gene: TRBV15; CDR3 protein: CATGTPPGLFF; CDR3 DNA: TGTGCCACCGGGACTCCCCCAGGGCTGTTTTTT
J gene: TRBJ2-1; D gene: -; clone size: many; V gene: TRBV24-1; CDR3 protein: CATSDSGGPVHNEQFF; CDR3 DNA: TGTGCCACCAGTGATTCAGGCGGCCCAGTTCACAATGAGCAGTTCTTC
J gene: TRBJ2-7; D gene: -; clone size: -; V gene: TRBV12-3/TRBV12-4; CDR3 protein: CASSHEGQLISYEQYF; CDR3 DNA: TGTGCCAGCAGTCATGAAGGACAGCTAATATCCTACGAGCAGTACTTC
J gene: TRBJ2-2; D gene: TRBD2; clone size: many; V gene: TRBV12-3/TRBV12-4; CDR3 protein: CASSARGRPNTGELFF; CDR3 DNA: TGTGCCAGCAGTGCCCGCGGGAGACCGAACACCGGGGAGCTGTTTTTT
J gene: TRBJ2-4; D gene: -; clone size: many; V gene: TRBV12-3/TRBV12-4; CDR3 protein: CASSLRVRNIQYF; CDR3 DNA: TGTGCCAGCAGTTTACGGGTTCGAAACATTCAGTACTTC
J gene: TRBJ2-2; D gene: -; clone size: -; V gene: TRBV4-1; CDR3 protein: CASSHSLVTGELFF; CDR3 DNA: TGCGCCAGCAGCCATTCATTAGTCACCGGGGAGCTGTTTTTT
J gene: TRBJ1-5; D gene: -; clone size: few; V gene: TRBV20-1; CDR3 protein: CSARDVVSPHQPQHF; CDR3 DNA: TGCAGTGCTAGAGATGTGGTATCACCACATCAGCCCCAGCATTTT
J gene: TRBJ2-7; D gene: -; clone size: few; V gene: TRBV29-1; CDR3 protein: CSAGSGSGEQYF; CDR3 DNA: TGCAGCGCTGGGAGCGGGTCAGGCGAGCAGTACTTC
J gene: TRBJ1-2; D gene: -; clone size: few; V gene: TRBV7-3; CDR3 protein: CASSRGGLGGYTF; CDR3 DNA: TGTGCCAGCAGCCGCGGCGGGTTGGGTGGCTACACCTTC
J gene: TRBJ2-5; D gene: -; clone size: -; V gene: TRBV11-3; CDR3 protein: CASTPRGKETQYF; CDR3 DNA: TGTGCCAGCACCCCCCGGGGCAAGGAGACCCAGTACTTC
J gene: TRBJ2-1; D gene: -; clone size: few; V gene: TRBV30; CDR3 protein: CAWSVLDEQFF; CDR3 DNA: TGTGCCTGGAGTGTACTAGATGAGCAGTTCTTC
J gene: TRBJ2-7; D gene: TRBD1; clone size: many; V gene: TRBV25-1; CDR3 protein: CASRKSGPGQGYEQYF; CDR3 DNA: TGTGCCAGCAGAAAATCAGGCCCCGGACAGGGTTACGAGCAGTACTTC
J gene: TRBJ1-3; D gene: -; clone size: few; V gene: TRBV3-1; CDR3 protein: CASSQQGPGTRNTIYF; CDR3 DNA: TGTGCCAGCAGCCAACAGGGCCCCGGGACACGGAACACCATATATTTT